The 17 T cell receptor beta chains below come from one sample, sequenced in a study of T cell clonality in common variable immunodeficiency. Study-wide findings and caveats: Common variable immunodeficiency TCR beta sequences reportedly had fewer deletions and N-nucleotide insertions.

The antigens for these receptors are not known. TCRdb's table, derived via immunoSEQ multiplex PCR, lists solely in-frame clones and lacks some. This sample's clone table lists around 15,000 clones. The sample was peripheral blood mononuclear cells. The receptors shown here come from a human donor with common variable immunodeficiency.

Turning to this clone: The CDR3 is cut off 3 residues early in the read; its end comes from the germline J gene. The chain links TRBV7-9 to TRBJ2-2, with 8 bases lining up with TRBD2. The germline V gene has CDR1 SEHNR and CDR2 FQNEAQ (reference sequence). CDR3 size: 15 residues. The J segment lost 6 bases and the V segment lost 4 bases, leaving 7 bases of the junction unmatched. Partial CDR3 DNA: TGTGCCAGCAGCTCCGGTGGAGCGGGAGCCGGGGAG. Translation: CASSSGGAGAGE. In full, the CDR3 reads CASSSGGAGAGELFF.

By frequency, this clone registers large. The sequenced fragment ends 3 residues before the CDR3 boundary, so the rest is inferred from the germline J gene. The genes are TRBV11-2 and TRBJ2-1, with TRBD2 matching 8 bases. The CDR3 extends over 15 amino acids. Losses at the gene ends were 4 bases for V and 8 bases for J; bases not matched to a gene: 10. CDR1 and CDR2 (germline): SGHAT, FQNNGV. The CDR3 bases that were read are TGTGCCAGCAGCTCCCGGACTAGCTTCTTCGATGAG. Its protein is CASSSRTSFFDE. The entire CDR3 protein reads CASSSRTSFFDEQFF.

A note on this clone: The CDR3 is cut off 3 residues early in the read; its end comes from the germline J gene. This sequence joins TRBV23-1 and TRBJ2-3, with unresolved D. TRBV23-1 has ORF status, its function being uncertain. There are 13 residues in the CDR3. The V end was cut by 6 bases, the J end by 2 bases, with 9 bases between. The CDR3 bases that were read are TGCGCCAGCAGAAGGCGGCACACAGATACG. Protein product: CASRRRHTDT. The CDR3 reads in full as CASRRRHTDTQYF.

Regarding this clone: The read ends 3 residues shy of where the CDR3 ends; the end is completed using the germline J gene. J is TRBJ2-1 and V is TRBV19, with TRBD1 as a possible D gene (5 bases). The CDR3 loop spans 13 amino acids. The germline V and J ends were trimmed by 9 bases and 3 bases, with 12 bases remaining between them. The germline CDR1 and CDR2 sequences are LNHDA and SQIVND (reference sequence). The covered CDR3 bases are TGTGCCAGCCAACACCAGGGCTACAATGAG. Amino acid sequence: CASQHQGYNE. The whole CDR3 protein reads CASQHQGYNEQFF.

As for this clone: The read finishes 3 residues shy of the CDR3 end, and the germline J gene is used to complete it. This chain joins TRBV29-1 and TRBJ2-3; D not certain. Germline V lookup: CDR1 SQVTM, CDR2 ANQGSEA. This CDR3 has 12 amino acids. Between the trimmed V and J ends, which lost 0 bases and 6 bases, there was a span of 7 bases. The part of the CDR3 DNA that was read is TGCAGCGTTGAAGATCTGGGCGATACG. This sequence encodes CSVEDLGDT. The whole CDR3 sequence reads CSVEDLGDTQYF.

Points on this clone: The read ends 3 residues early relative to the CDR3; the germline J gene fills the gap. V gene TRBV7-3 combines with J gene TRBJ2-1; TRBD2 agrees at 11 bases. V shed 5 bases and J 6 bases; nucleotides not matched to a gene: 6. The CDR3 runs 15 residues. Germline-derived CDR1 and CDR2 are SGHTA and FQGTGA. The CDR3 reads CASSPFSGRANEQFF. CDR3 DNA, as far as it was read: TGTGCCAGCAGCCCCTTTAGCGGGAGGGCCAATGAG. Full variable domain (outside the CDR3, taken from reference TRBV7-3 and TRBJ2-1): GAGVSQTPSNKVTEKGKYVELRCDPISGHTALYWYRQSLGQGPEFLIYFQGTGAADDSGLPNDRFFAVRPEGSVSTLKIQRTERGDSAVYLCASSPFSGRANEQFFGPGTRLTVL.

This clone is deemed medium-sized (0.01 to 0.1%) by its frequency. The read gets to within 3 residues of the CDR3 end, and the germline J gene fills in the rest. The rearrangement joins TRBV19 to TRBJ2-5; D gene uncertain. Germline V gives CDR1 LNHDA, CDR2 SQIVND (reference sequence). Trimming took 5 bases from V and 7 from J, leaving 8 bases between them. This CDR3 comprises 11 residues. The CDR3 DNA, read in part, is TGTGCCAGTAGTGACTTTGGGACC. This gives the protein CASSDFGT. The complete CDR3 protein is CASSDFGTQYF.

With respect to this clone: The read is 3 residues too short to cover the CDR3 end, so that end is filled in from the germline J gene. The rearrangement links TRBV4-1 to TRBJ1-1; D uncertain. The length of the CDR3 is 14 residues. In germline, CDR1 is MGHRA, CDR2 YSYEKL. The CDR3 reads CASSQDGRVGTAFF. CDR3 DNA (partial): TGCGCCAGCAGCCAAGACGGTAGGGTTGGAACG.

The covered CDR3 bases are TGTGCCAGCAGCCAAGATCCTTGGGGCATCTATGGC. It translates to CASSQDPWGIYG. The whole CDR3 reads CASSQDPWGIYGYTF. The chain employs TRBV14 and TRBJ1-2, with D possibly TRBD1 on 5 matching bases. The read gets to within 3 residues of the CDR3 end, and the germline J gene fills in the rest. The CDR3 is made up of 15 amino acids. The ends were cut back, 0 bases at V and 4 bases at J, with 12 bases in the middle. The germline gives CDR1 SGHDN, CDR2 FVKESK. Combining the CDR3 with reference TRBV14 and TRBJ1-2 gives the whole variable domain EAGVTQFPSHSVIEKGQTVTLRCDPISGHDNLYWYRRVMGKEIKFLLHFVKESKQDESGMPNNRFLAERTGGTYSTLKVQPAELEDSGVYFCASSQDPWGIYGYTFGSGTRLTVV.

About this clone: The read terminates 3 residues ahead of where the CDR3 ends, so the germline J gene completes it. The chain has TRBV6-2 or TRBV6-3 and TRBJ2-7; D is undetermined. This CDR3 is 13 amino acids long. Germline CDR1 is MNHEY and CDR2 is SVGEGT. V was clipped by 8 bases and J by 0 bases, with 11 bases between them. CDR3 sequence: CASGHSNSYEQYF. The CDR3 bases that were read are TGTGCCAGCGGGCATTCAAACTCCTACGAG.

A remark on this clone: The CDR3 end falls 3 residues outside the read, so it is completed with the germline J gene. The J gene is TRBJ2-7, the V gene TRBV20-1; 9 bases fit TRBD1. Germline-derived CDR1 and CDR2 are DFQATT and SNEGSKA (reference sequence). There are 14 residues in the CDR3. J gave up 1 base and V 3 bases, and 4 bases lay outside the gene matches. The part of the CDR3 DNA that was read is TGCAGTGCTAGGACAGGGGGACTTTCCTACGAG. It specifies CSARTGGLSYE. The entire CDR3 protein is CSARTGGLSYEQYF.

Comment on this clone: The CDR3 extends 3 residues past the end of the read, so its final part is completed from the germline J gene. The chain employs TRBV11-3 and TRBJ2-1; 10 bases match TRBD1. V lost 8 bases, J lost 9 bases, and 13 bases stayed unmatched. This CDR3 is 15 amino acids long. In germline, CDR1 is SGHNT, CDR2 YENEEA. CDR3 DNA (partial): TGTGCCAGCTCATGGACAGGGGGGGGGCTTGGTGAG. It is translated as CASSWTGGGLGE. The complete CDR3 reads CASSWTGGGLGEQFF.

As regards this clone: The CDR3 end lies 3 residues beyond the end of the read and is filled in from the germline J gene. The rearrangement links TRBV18 to TRBJ2-5; D possibly corresponds to TRBD1 (5 bases). Germline assignment: CDR1 KGHSH and CDR2 LQKENI. Trimming removed 6 bases at V and 2 bases at J, with 10 bases between. This CDR3 is built from 13 residues. The part of the CDR3 DNA that was read is TGTGCCAGCTCTTCCCGACAGCAAGAGACC. It encodes CASSSRQQET. The CDR3 as a whole reads CASSSRQQETQYF.

Comment on this clone: Coverage ceases 3 residues before the CDR3 finishes, and the germline J gene fills in the end. V and J are TRBV7-2 and TRBJ2-3; no firm D call. Germline CDR1 reads SGHTA; CDR2 reads FQGNSA. The CDR3 runs 12 residues. Trimming stripped 3 bases from V and 6 bases from J, with 7 bases between. The CDR3 sequence is CASSFIIDTQYF. The sequenced part of the CDR3 DNA is TGTGCCAGCAGCTTTATTATCGATACG.

Concerning this clone: The read terminates 3 residues ahead of where the CDR3 ends, so the germline J gene completes it. The rearrangement uses TRBV30 and TRBJ1-4; unclear D gene. This CDR3 has 14 amino acids. Trimming removed 2 bases at V and 6 bases at J, with 13 bases between. Germline V CDR1 and CDR2: GTSNPN, SVGIG (reference sequence). CDR3 bases read: TGTGCCTGGAGTTATGGAGGGTTCTATGAAAAA. It translates to CAWSYGGFYEK. From start to end, the CDR3 is CAWSYGGFYEKLFF.

As to this clone: The read comes to an end 3 residues before the CDR3 does, leaving the germline J gene to fill in the end. The rearrangement joins TRBV14 to TRBJ1-2; D perhaps matches TRBD1 (5 bases). Germline CDR1 is SGHDN and CDR2 is FVKESK. V was clipped by 0 bases and J by 4 bases, with 6 bases between them. CDR3 size: 13 residues. The DNA read from the CDR3 is TGTGCCAGCAGCCAAGACACAGGCTATGGC. Amino acids: CASSQDTGYG. The entire CDR3 protein reads CASSQDTGYGYTF.

As regards this clone: Sequencing ends 3 residues short of the CDR3 end; the germline J gene provides the rest. V usage is TRBV20-1 and J usage is TRBJ1-2; 8 bases fit TRBD1. V lost 3 bases to trimming and J lost 2 bases; unmatched junction nucleotides: 8. The germline V gene encodes CDR1 DFQATT and CDR2 SNEGSKA (reference sequence). The CDR3 has 15 amino acids. The part of the CDR3 DNA that was read is TGCAGTGCTAGGGATCCCGGGACAGGCAACTATGGC. The encoded protein is CSARDPGTGNYG. The whole CDR3 protein is CSARDPGTGNYGYTF.